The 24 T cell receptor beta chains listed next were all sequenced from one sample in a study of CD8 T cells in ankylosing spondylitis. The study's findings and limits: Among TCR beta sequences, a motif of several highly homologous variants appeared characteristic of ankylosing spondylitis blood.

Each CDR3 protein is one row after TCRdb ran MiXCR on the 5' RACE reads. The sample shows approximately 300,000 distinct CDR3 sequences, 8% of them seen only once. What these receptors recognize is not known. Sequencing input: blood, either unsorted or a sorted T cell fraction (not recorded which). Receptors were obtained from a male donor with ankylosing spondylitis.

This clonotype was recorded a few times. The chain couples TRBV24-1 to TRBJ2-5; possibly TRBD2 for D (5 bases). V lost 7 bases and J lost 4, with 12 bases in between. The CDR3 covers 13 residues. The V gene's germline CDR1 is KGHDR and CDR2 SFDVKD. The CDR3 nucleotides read TGTGCCACCAGGAGGGCCGGATCAGAGACCCAGTACTTC. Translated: CATRRAGSETQYF.

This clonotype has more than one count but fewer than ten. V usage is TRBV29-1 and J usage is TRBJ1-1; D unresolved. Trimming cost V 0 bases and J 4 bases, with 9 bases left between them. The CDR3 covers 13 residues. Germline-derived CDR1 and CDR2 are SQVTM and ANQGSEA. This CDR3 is CSVEEGSGTEAFF. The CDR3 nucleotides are TGCAGCGTTGAAGAAGGGTCCGGCACTGAAGCTTTCTTT.

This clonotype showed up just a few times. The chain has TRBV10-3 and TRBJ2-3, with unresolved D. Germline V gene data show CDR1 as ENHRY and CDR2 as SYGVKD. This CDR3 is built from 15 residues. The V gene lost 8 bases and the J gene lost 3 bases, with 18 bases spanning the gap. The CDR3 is CAIEATPMGTDTQYF. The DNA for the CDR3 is TGTGCCATCGAAGCCACCCCCATGGGTACAGATACGCAGTATTTT.

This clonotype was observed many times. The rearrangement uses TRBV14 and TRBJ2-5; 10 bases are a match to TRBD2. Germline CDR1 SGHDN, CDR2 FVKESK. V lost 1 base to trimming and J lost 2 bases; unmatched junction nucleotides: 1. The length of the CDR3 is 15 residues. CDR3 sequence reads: CASSQGTSGQETQYF. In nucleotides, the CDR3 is TGTGCCAGCAGCCAAGGGACTAGCGGTCAAGAGACCCAGTACTTC.

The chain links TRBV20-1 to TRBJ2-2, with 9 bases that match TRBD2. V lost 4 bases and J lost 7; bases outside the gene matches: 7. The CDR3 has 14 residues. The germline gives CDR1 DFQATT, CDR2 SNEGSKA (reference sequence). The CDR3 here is CSATAGGPIGELFF. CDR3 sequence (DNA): TGCAGTGCTACGGCGGGAGGGCCCATCGGGGAGCTGTTTTTT.

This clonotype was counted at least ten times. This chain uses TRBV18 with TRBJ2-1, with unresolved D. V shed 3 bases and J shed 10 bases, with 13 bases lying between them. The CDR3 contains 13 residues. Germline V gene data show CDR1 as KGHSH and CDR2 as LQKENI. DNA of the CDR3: TGTGCCAGCTCACCGGTCAGTTCATCCGAGCAGTTCTTC. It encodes CASSPVSSSEQFF.

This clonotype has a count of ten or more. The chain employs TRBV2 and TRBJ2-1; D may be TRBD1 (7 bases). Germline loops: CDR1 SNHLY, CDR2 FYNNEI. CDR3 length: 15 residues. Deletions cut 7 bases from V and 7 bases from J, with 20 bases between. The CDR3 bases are TGTGCCAGCAAAATAGATGGCCCAGGGGGGAATGAGCAGTTCTTC. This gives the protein CASKIDGPGGNEQFF.

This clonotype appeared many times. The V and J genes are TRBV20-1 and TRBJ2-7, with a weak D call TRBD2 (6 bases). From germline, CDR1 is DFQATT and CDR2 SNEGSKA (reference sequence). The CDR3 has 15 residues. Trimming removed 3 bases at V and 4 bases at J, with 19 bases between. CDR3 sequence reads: CSARTDYTLAYEQYF. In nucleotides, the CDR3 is TGCAGTGCTAGGACTGACTACACCCTAGCGTACGAGCAGTACTTC.

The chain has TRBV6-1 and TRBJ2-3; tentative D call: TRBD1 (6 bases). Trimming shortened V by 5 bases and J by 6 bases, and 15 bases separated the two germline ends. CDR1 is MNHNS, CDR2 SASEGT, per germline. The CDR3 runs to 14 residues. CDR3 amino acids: CASSPFRGGDTQYF. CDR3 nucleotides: TGTGCCAGCAGTCCTTTTCGAGGGGGTGATACGCAGTATTTT.

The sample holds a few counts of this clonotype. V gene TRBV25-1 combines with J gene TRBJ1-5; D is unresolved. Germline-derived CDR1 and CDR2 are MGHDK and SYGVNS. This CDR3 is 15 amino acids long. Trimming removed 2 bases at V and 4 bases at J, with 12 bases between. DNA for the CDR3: TGTGCCAGCAGTGAAATAGGGAGGGAAAATCAGCCCCAGCATTTT. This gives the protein CASSEIGRENQPQHF.

Here the CDR3 reads CASSPMTVSGNTIYF. DNA for the CDR3: TGTGCCAGCAGCCCAATGACAGTGTCTGGAAACACCATATATTTT. The rearrangement uses TRBV9 and TRBJ1-3; maybe TRBD1 (5 bases). Trimming took off 4 bases at V and 1 base at J, with 12 bases between the two ends. This CDR3 spans 15 amino acids. CDR1 and CDR2 from the germline V gene are SGDLS and YYNGEE.

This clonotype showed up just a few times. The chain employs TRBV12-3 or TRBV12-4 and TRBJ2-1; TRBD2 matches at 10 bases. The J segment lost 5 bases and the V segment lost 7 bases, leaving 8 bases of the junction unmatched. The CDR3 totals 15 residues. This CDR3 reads CASTGTSASHNEQFF. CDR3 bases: TGTGCCAGCACCGGGACTAGCGCTAGCCACAATGAGCAGTTCTTC.

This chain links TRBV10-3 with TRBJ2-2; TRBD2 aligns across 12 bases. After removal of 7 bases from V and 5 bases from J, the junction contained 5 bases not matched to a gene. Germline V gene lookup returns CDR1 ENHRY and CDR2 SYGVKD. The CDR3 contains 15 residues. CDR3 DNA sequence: TGTGCCATCATTTCCGGGACTAGCGGGACCGGGGAGCTGTTTTTT. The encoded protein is CAIISGTSGTGELFF.

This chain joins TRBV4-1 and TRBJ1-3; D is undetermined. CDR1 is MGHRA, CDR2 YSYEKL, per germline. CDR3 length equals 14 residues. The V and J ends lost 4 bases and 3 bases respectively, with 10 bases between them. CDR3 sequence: CASSLGIGGNTIYF. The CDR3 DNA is TGCGCCAGCAGCCTCGGCATAGGTGGAAACACCATATATTTT.

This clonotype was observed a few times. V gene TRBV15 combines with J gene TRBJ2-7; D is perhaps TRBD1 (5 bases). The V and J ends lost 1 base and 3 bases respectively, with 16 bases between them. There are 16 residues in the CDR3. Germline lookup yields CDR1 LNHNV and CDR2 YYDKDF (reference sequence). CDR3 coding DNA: TGTGCCACCAGCAGAGGGACGAGACAGAGCCGCTACGAGCAGTACTTC. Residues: CATSRGTRQSRYEQYF.

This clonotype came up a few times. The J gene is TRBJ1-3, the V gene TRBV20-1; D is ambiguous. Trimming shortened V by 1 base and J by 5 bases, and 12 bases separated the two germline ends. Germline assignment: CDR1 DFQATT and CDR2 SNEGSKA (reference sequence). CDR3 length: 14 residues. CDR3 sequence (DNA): TGCAGTGCTAGAGCCAATATGGTCCGAAACACCATATATTTT. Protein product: CSARANMVRNTIYF.

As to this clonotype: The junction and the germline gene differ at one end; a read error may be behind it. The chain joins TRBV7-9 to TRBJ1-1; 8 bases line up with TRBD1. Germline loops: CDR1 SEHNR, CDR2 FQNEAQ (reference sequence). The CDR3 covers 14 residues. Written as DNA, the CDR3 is TGTGCCAGCAGCTTACCAGGGGGCCACACTGAACCTTTCTTT. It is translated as CASSLPGGHTEPFF.

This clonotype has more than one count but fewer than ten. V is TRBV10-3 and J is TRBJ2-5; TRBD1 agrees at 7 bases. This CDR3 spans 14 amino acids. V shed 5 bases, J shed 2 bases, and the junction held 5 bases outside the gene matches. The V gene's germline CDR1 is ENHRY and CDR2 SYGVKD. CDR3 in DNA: TGTGCCATCAGTACCCAGACAGGGCAAGAGACCCAGTACTTC. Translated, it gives CAISTQTGQETQYF.

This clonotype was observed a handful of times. Here the CDR3 reads CASSWEQASVSDTQYF. The DNA for the CDR3 is TGTGCCAGCAGTTGGGAGCAGGCCTCCGTGTCAGATACGCAGTATTTT. V usage is TRBV6-2 or TRBV6-3 and J usage is TRBJ2-3, with D maybe TRBD2 (5 bases). This CDR3 region has 16 residues. Germline V gene data show CDR1 as MNHEY and CDR2 as SVGEGT. Trimming removed 4 bases at V and 4 bases at J, with 18 bases between.

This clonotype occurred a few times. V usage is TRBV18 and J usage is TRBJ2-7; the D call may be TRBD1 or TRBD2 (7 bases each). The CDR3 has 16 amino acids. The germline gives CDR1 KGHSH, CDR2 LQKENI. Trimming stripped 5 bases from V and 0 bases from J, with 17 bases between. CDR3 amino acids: CASSSAQGGISYEQYF. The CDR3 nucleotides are TGTGCCAGCTCATCAGCTCAGGGGGGGATCTCCTACGAGCAGTACTTC. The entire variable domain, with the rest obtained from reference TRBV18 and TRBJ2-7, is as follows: NAGVMQNPRHLVRRRGQEARLRCSPMKGHSHVYWYRQLPEEGLKFMVYLQKENIIDESGMPKERFSAEFPKEGPSILRIQQVVRGDSAAYFCASSSAQGGISYEQYFGPGTRLTVT.

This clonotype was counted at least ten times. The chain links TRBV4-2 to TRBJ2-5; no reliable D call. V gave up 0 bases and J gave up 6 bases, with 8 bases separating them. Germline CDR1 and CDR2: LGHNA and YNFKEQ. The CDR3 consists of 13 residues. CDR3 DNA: TGTGCCAGCAGCCAAGATAAGTGGAAGACCCAGTACTTC. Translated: CASSQDKWKTQYF.

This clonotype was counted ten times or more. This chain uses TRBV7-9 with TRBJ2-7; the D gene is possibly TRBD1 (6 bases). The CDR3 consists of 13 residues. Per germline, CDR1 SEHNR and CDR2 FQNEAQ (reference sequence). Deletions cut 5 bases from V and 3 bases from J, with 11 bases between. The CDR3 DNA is TGTGCCAGCAGCCCAGGGGCTTTCTACGAGCAGTACTTC. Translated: CASSPGAFYEQYF.

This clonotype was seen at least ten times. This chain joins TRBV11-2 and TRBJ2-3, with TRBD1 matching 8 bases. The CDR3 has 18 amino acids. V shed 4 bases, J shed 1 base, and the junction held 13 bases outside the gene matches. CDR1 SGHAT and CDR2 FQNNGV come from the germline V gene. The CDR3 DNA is TGTGCCAGCAGCTCACGGATTCGGACAGGGAGGCGCACAGATACGCAGTATTTT. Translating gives CASSSRIRTGRRTDTQYF.

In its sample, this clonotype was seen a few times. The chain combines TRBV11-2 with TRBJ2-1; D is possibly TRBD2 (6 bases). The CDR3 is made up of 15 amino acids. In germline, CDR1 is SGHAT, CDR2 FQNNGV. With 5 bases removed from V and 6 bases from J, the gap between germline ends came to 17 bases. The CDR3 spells CASSRLGAGLNEQFF. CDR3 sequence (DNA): TGTGCCAGCAGCCGTCTTGGGGCGGGACTCAATGAGCAGTTCTTC.